This T cell receptor beta chain emerged from a study of blood T cells in healthy people across ages. Points on this clonotype: What it recognizes is unknown.

A sample-barcoded 5' primer and a J-beta primer mix were used in a second PCR of roughly 6 to 11 cycles. Each CDR3 protein is one row after TCRdb ran MiXCR on the 5' RACE reads. This table holds hundreds of thousands of distinct CDR3 sequences, roughly 50% found once. Broader study findings: Higher diversity, along with more naive CD4+ cells, distinguished long-lived donors from aged donors.

CDR1 and CDR2 (germline): SGHTA, FQGNSA. This CDR3 region has 17 residues. The V and J ends lost 4 bases and 6 bases respectively, with 22 bases between them. Donor samples were obtained from healthy Caucasian individuals from Russia, aged about 6 to 100. The authors drew approximately 9 milliliters of peripheral blood from each donor. Isolation recovered at least 7 million PBMCs from every sample. Sequences were obtained from blood. This receptor was obtained from a man aged 60 to 75 in good health. The rearrangement links TRBV7-2 to TRBJ2-1; D tentatively fits TRBD1 or TRBD2 (6 bases each). The CDR3 sequence is CASSSRTVSQGGNEQFF. CDR3 nucleotides: TGTGCCAGCAGCTCACGAACCGTTTCACAGGGAGGCAATGAGCAGTTCTTC.